These 21 T cell receptor beta chains originate from one sample sequenced in a study of blood T cell repertoires in COVID-19. Some clones are missing from TCRdb's copy, which holds only in-frame ones; the method was immunoSEQ multiplex PCR. The sample carries 150,000 to 200,000 clones, 80% to 90% recorded once. The sample consisted of peripheral blood. These receptors were taken from a woman aged 70 to 79 with COVID-19, enrolled during active disease.

The chain links TRBV7-8 to TRBJ2-2, with TRBD1 as a possible D gene (5 bases). V was shortened by 3 bases and J by 5 bases, with 16 bases between the two germline ends. The CDR3 is made up of 16 amino acids. Germline lookup yields CDR1 SGHVS and CDR2 FQNEAQ. CDR3 sequence: CASSFLPLGVTGELFF. Here the CDR3 DNA reads TGTGCCAGCAGCTTTCTCCCTCTAGGGGTTACCGGGGAGCTGTTTTTT.

The V gene is TRBV28, the J gene TRBJ1-3, with D unresolved. This CDR3 spans 15 amino acids. V was shortened by 7 bases and J by 1 base, with 14 bases between the two germline ends. Germline V gene lookup returns CDR1 MDHEN and CDR2 SYDVKM. The CDR3 here is CASTLPGSSGNTIYF. CDR3 DNA sequence: TGTGCCAGCACCCTCCCCGGGAGTTCTGGAAACACCATATATTTT.

The gene calls are TRBV7-3 and TRBJ2-2; D perhaps matches TRBD1 (6 bases). V was cut by 3 bases and J by 6 bases, with 14 bases left in between. Germline V gene sequence: CDR1 SGHTA, CDR2 FQGTGA. The CDR3 sequence is 15 residues long. CDR3 DNA sequence: TGTGCCAGCAGCTTGAATAGGGGGTCCCCCGGGGAGCTGTTTTTT. Its protein is CASSLNRGSPGELFF.

The chain is built from TRBV28 and TRBJ2-5, with a weak D call TRBD1 (6 bases). Germline V CDR1 and CDR2: MDHEN, SYDVKM. With 5 bases removed from V and 2 bases from J, the gap between germline ends came to 12 bases. CDR3 length: 14 residues. The CDR3 protein is CASSPRTAQETQYF. The CDR3 bases are TGTGCCAGCAGTCCCCGGACAGCTCAAGAGACCCAGTACTTC.

CDR3: CASSPKRQGVVNEQFF. The DNA for the CDR3 is TGTGCCAGCTCACCAAAGAGACAGGGGGTGGTCAATGAGCAGTTCTTC. The gene calls are TRBV18 and TRBJ2-1; 9 nucleotides agree with TRBD1. Trimming at V came to 2 bases and at J to 6 bases, leaving 8 bases not matched to a gene. In germline, CDR1 is KGHSH, CDR2 LQKENI. The CDR3 is made up of 16 amino acids.

The chain carries TRBV2 and TRBJ1-1; TRBD1 is a possible D gene (6 bases). CDR3 length equals 13 residues. Trimming removed 5 bases at V and 3 bases at J, with 10 bases between. Germline-derived CDR1 and CDR2 are SNHLY and FYNNEI. The CDR3 sequence is CASSSRQDTEAFF. The CDR3 DNA reads as TGTGCCAGCAGTTCGCGACAGGACACTGAAGCTTTCTTT. Complete variable domain (other parts from reference TRBV2 and TRBJ1-1): EPEVTQTPSHQVTQMGQEVILRCVPISNHLYFYWYRQILGQKVEFLVSFYNNEISEKSEIFDDQFSVERPDGSNFTLKIRSTKLEDSAMYFCASSSRQDTEAFFGQGTRLTVV.

J is TRBJ1-5 and V is TRBV28, with 12 bases that match TRBD1. Losses at the gene ends were 8 bases for V and 4 bases for J; bases not matched to a gene: 6. From germline, CDR1 is MDHEN and CDR2 SYDVKM. The CDR3 length is 15 residues. This chain's CDR3 is CASGDRGRVNQPQHF. The DNA for the CDR3 is TGTGCCAGCGGGGACAGGGGGCGAGTAAATCAGCCCCAGCATTTT.

Worth noting for this clone: This CDR3 is also generated by other DNA sequences in the sample. The chain carries TRBV15 and TRBJ1-1, with D uncertain. CDR1 and CDR2 (germline): LNHNV, YYDKDF (reference sequence). The CDR3 length is 13 residues. Trimming took off 0 bases at V and 1 base at J, with 3 bases between the two ends. The CDR3 reads CATSRDRNTEAFF. The CDR3 bases are TGTGCCACCAGCAGAGATCGGAACACTGAAGCTTTCTTT.

J is TRBJ1-6 and V is TRBV3-1 (or the pseudogene TRBV3-2), with 10 nucleotides matching TRBD1. J was trimmed by 10 bases and V by 3 bases; bases with no gene match: 6. The germline V gene encodes CDR1 LGHDT and CDR2 YNNKEL (reference sequence). There are 15 residues in the CDR3. CDR3 loop: CASSHKTGGKSPLHF. The CDR3 DNA reads as TGTGCCAGCAGCCACAAGACAGGGGGCAAATCACCCCTCCACTTT.

The genes are TRBV7-8 and TRBJ1-6; D gene unclear. The CDR3 totals 13 residues. Trimming stripped 7 bases from V and 6 bases from J, with 10 bases between. Germline lookup yields CDR1 SGHVS and CDR2 FQNEAQ. In nucleotides, the CDR3 is TGTGCCAGCACAACAGCAGTTAATTCACCCCTCCACTTT. It translates to CASTTAVNSPLHF. The variable domain in full, completed from reference TRBV7-8 and TRBJ1-6, reads GAGVSQSPRYKVAKRGQDVALRCDPISGHVSLFWYQQALGQGPEFLTYFQNEAQLDKSGLPSDRFFAERPEGSVSTLKIQRTQQEDSAVYLCASTTAVNSPLHFGNGTRLTVT.

V gene TRBV19 combines with J gene TRBJ2-3; D perhaps matches TRBD2 (5 bases). Germline V gene data show CDR1 as LNHDA and CDR2 as SQIVND (reference sequence). The CDR3 extends over 17 amino acids. Trimming left V 5 bases short and J 1 base short, with 19 bases between. Written as DNA, the CDR3 is TGTGCCAGTAGTTCCGGGTCGGCCCTTAGCGGCACAGATACGCAGTATTTT. Encoded protein: CASSSGSALSGTDTQYF.

This clone was observed a handful of times. The rearrangement links TRBV19 to TRBJ1-4, with 8 bases matching TRBD1. There are 13 residues in the CDR3. Per germline, CDR1 LNHDA and CDR2 SQIVND (reference sequence). V lost 11 bases to trimming and J lost 11 bases; unmatched junction nucleotides: 13. The chain's CDR3 is CASHDRGHGKLFF. The CDR3 DNA sequence: TGTGCCTCCCATGACAGGGGTCACGGCAAACTGTTTTTT.

This clone appeared a few times. The chain recombines TRBV7-2 with TRBJ1-2; D unclear. The germline V gene has CDR1 SGHTA and CDR2 FQGNSA. CDR3 length: 15 residues. The V end lost 8 bases, the J end lost 4 bases, and 20 bases lay between the germline ends. The CDR3 region is CASVGGQKLFYGYTF. The CDR3 DNA is TGTGCCAGCGTTGGAGGGCAGAAACTTTTCTATGGCTACACCTTC. Full variable domain (remainder filled in from reference TRBV7-2 and TRBJ1-2): GAGVSQSPSNKVTEKGKDVELRCDPISGHTALYWYRQSLGQGLEFLIYFQGNSAPDKSGLPSDRFSAERTGGSVSTLTIQRTQQEDSAVYLCASVGGQKLFYGYTFGSGTRLTVV.

This clone was detected once. This rearrangement joins TRBV14 to TRBJ1-2, with 7 bases that match TRBD1. J gave up 8 bases and V 2 bases, and 8 bases lay outside the gene matches. Germline V gene sequence: CDR1 SGHDN, CDR2 FVKESK. The CDR3 has 14 amino acids. CDR3 protein: CASSQLDRVNGYTF. The CDR3 DNA reads TGTGCCAGCAGCCAACTCGACAGGGTGAACGGCTACACCTTC.

The chain carries TRBV9 and TRBJ2-1, with 7 bases that match TRBD1. This CDR3 is built from 13 residues. V shed 4 bases, J shed 10 bases, and the junction held 8 bases outside the gene matches. The V gene's germline CDR1 is SGDLS and CDR2 YYNGEE. Written as DNA, the CDR3 is TGTGCCAGCAGCCCAGACAGGGTTTGGGAGCAGTTCTTC. Translation gives CASSPDRVWEQFF.

The chain employs TRBV30 and TRBJ1-2; D gene unclear. V was cut by 3 bases and J by 4 bases, with 9 bases left in between. CDR3 size: 12 residues. Per the germline V gene, CDR1 is GTSNPN and CDR2 is SVGIG (reference sequence). DNA of the CDR3: TGTGCCTGGAGGGGAGACGCCTATGGCTACACCTTC. This encodes CAWRGDAYGYTF. The full variable domain, completed using reference TRBV30 and TRBJ1-2, is SQTIHQWPATLVQPVGSPLSLECTVEGTSNPNLYWYRQAAGRGLQLLFYSVGIGQISSEVPQNLSASRPQDRQFILSSKKLLLSDSGFYLCAWRGDAYGYTFGSGTRLTVV.

This clone has a single count. V usage is TRBV19 and J usage is TRBJ2-2, with D perhaps matching TRBD2 (5 bases). The CDR3 is 14 amino acids. The germline CDR1 and CDR2 sequences are LNHDA and SQIVND (reference sequence). Between the trimmed V and J ends, which lost 10 bases and 0 bases, there was a span of 12 bases. The DNA of the CDR3 is TGTGCCACCCGACGGGGTCCGAACACCGGGGAGCTGTTTTTT. This codes for CATRRGPNTGELFF.

V and J are TRBV6-1 and TRBJ2-1, with 11 nucleotides matching TRBD2. There are 17 residues in the CDR3. CDR1 is MNHNS and CDR2 is SASEGT in the germline V gene. Trimming removed 4 bases from V and 0 bases from J; junction bases left unmatched: 5. CDR3 sequence reads: CASSGLAGGSSYNEQFF. The CDR3 coding sequence is TGTGCCAGCAGTGGGCTAGCGGGGGGAAGCTCCTACAATGAGCAGTTCTTC.

As concerns this clone: This sample includes further DNA sequences coding for the same CDR3. V and J are TRBV7-2 and TRBJ2-5; 16 nucleotides align to TRBD2. The CDR3 has 16 amino acids. The V gene end was trimmed by 4 bases and the J gene end by 2 bases; junction bases not matched to a gene: 1. CDR1 is SGHTA, CDR2 FQGNSA, per germline. The CDR3 region is CASSSGLAGGQETQYF. Here the CDR3 DNA reads TGTGCCAGCAGCTCGGGACTAGCGGGGGGGCAAGAGACCCAGTACTTC.

V gene TRBV28 combines with J gene TRBJ1-3, with D possibly being TRBD1 (5 bases). Trimming took off 9 bases at V and 3 bases at J, with 9 bases between the two ends. The CDR3 covers 12 residues. Germline V gene sequence: CDR1 MDHEN, CDR2 SYDVKM. CDR3 bases: TGTGCCAGTCAAAGGGGTGGAAACACCATATATTTT. It specifies CASQRGGNTIYF.

The chain couples TRBV5-1 to TRBJ1-3; tentative D call: TRBD1 (5 bases). Between the trimmed V and J ends, which lost 3 bases and 0 bases, there was a span of 7 bases. Germline V lookup: CDR1 SGHRS, CDR2 YFSETQ. The CDR3 is 14 amino acids. Here the CDR3 reads CASSSGGSGNTIYF. DNA for the CDR3: TGCGCCAGCAGCTCGGGGGGCTCTGGAAACACCATATATTTT.